This T cell receptor (beta chain) was documented in a study of shared clonotypes between healthy human individuals. The germline gives CDR1 SGHTA, CDR2 FQGNSA. The J segment lost 3 bases and the V segment lost 4 bases, leaving 8 bases of the junction unmatched. This CDR3 is built from 16 residues. Authors' data handling: Filtering was not the same, since immunoSEQ gave junction-only sequences without quality scores. The method was immunoSEQ multiplex PCR; TCRdb's version includes in-frame clones alone and lacks a portion of them. The DNA gave D and trimming, while V, J and clone size come from that table. The data show around 940,000 clones, around three quarters seen once. About this clone itself: Its specificity is not known.

Notes on the study in general: Generation of non-shared clonotypes was less probable than generation of clonotypes shared by all four donors. Sampling involved blood alone; tissue repertoires likely differ.

The rearrangement uses TRBV7-2 and TRBJ1-5, with TRBD1 matching over 8 bases. The sequencing input was memory CD4+ T cells sorted from blood. The subset here: CD45RA-negative fraction. The sequence was collected from a man in his late teens or twenties in good health. CDR3 residues: CASSSTGVGVNQPQHF. The CDR3, as DNA: TGTGCCAGCAGCTCGACAGGGGTTGGGGTCAATCAGCCCCAGCATTTT.